The next 27 T cell receptor beta chains were all read from a single sample in a study of CXCR3-negative and CXCR3-positive naive CD8 T cells. General study results and limits: Compared with CXCR3-negative naive cells, CXCR3-positive naive cells showed more hydrophobic TRB CDR3s.

All TRB cDNA libraries came from 5' RACE performed with UMI labels. TCRdb reprocessed the 5' RACE reads, keeping one entry per CDR3 protein, no DNA. This table holds 60,000 to 70,000 distinct CDR3 sequences. These receptors have no known antigen. Sequences were obtained from naive CXCR3+ CD8+ T cells from blood. Subset described: CD45RO-CCR7+CD27+CD95- naive CD8+ T cells expressing CXCR3 (TNR3+). These TCRs come from a human donor in good health. Some clones in this sample may be carry-over from other donors' samples.

This sequence joins TRBV27 and TRBJ2-3; the TCRdb D gene call, TRBD2, has no DNA to confirm it. Germline V CDR1 and CDR2: MNHEY, SMNVEV (reference sequence). CDR3 length: 14 amino acids. The CDR3 is CASSLGLDPDTQYF.

The chain combines TRBV20-1 with TRBJ2-3; TCRdb's assignment of TRBD2 cannot be checked, as there is no DNA. CDR3 length: 13 amino acids. Germline loops: CDR1 DFQATT, CDR2 SNEGSKA (reference sequence). The CDR3 is CSAAGGPTDTQYF.

The CDR3 loop reads CASSQRTGGAYEQYF. The chain combines TRBV28 with TRBJ2-7. Looked up from germline, CDR1 is MDHEN and CDR2 is SYDVKM. The CDR3 totals 15 residues.

This CDR3 reads CSVVGQGIAETQYF. The chain recombines TRBV29-1 with TRBJ2-5; TCRdb indicates TRBD1, and absent DNA this call remains unverified. The CDR3 extends over 14 amino acids. Germline CDR1 is SQVTM and CDR2 is ANQGSEA.

This chain connects TRBV5-1 to TRBJ2-7; there is no DNA to check the TCRdb D call of TRBD2. CDR3 length: 15 residues. Germline lookup yields CDR1 SGHRS and CDR2 YFSETQ. The chain's CDR3 is CASSPSGGANYEQYF.

The V and J genes are TRBV29-1 and TRBJ2-3; the D call of TRBD1 rests on TCRdb alone, since no DNA is present to check it. The CDR3 runs 13 residues. Germline V gene sequence: CDR1 SQVTM, CDR2 ANQGSEA. CDR3 in amino acids: CSVDGTGEDTQYF.

The genes are TRBV7-2 and TRBJ1-6; TCRdb indicates TRBD1, and absent DNA this call remains unverified. The CDR3 totals 17 residues. Looked up from germline, CDR1 is SGHTA and CDR2 is FQGNSA. CDR3 residues: CASSYPGALPYNSPLHF.

J is TRBJ2-6 and V is TRBV27; TCRdb reports TRBD1, a call that lacks DNA to check it against. The CDR3 is 16 amino acids. Germline V gene lookup returns CDR1 MNHEY and CDR2 SMNVEV (reference sequence). The CDR3 reads CASSLARGSGANVLTF.

CDR3 region: CASRWTTATGNTIYF. The chain recombines TRBV28 with TRBJ1-3. The CDR3 consists of 15 residues. The germline gives CDR1 MDHEN, CDR2 SYDVKM.

This rearrangement joins TRBV19 to TRBJ2-3. CDR1 LNHDA and CDR2 SQIVND come from the germline V gene (reference sequence). CDR3 length equals 19 residues. The CDR3 reads CASSIDLGYPRFLADTQYF.

The rearrangement uses TRBV28 and TRBJ1-6; the TRBD1 assignment by TCRdb is unverifiable without DNA. The germline gives CDR1 MDHEN, CDR2 SYDVKM. The CDR3 spans 15 residues. The CDR3: CASTPPGTSNSPLHF.

The rearrangement joins TRBV29-1 to TRBJ2-1; TCRdb proposes TRBD1, but this gene call is untestable without DNA. Germline CDR1 is SQVTM and CDR2 is ANQGSEA. The CDR3 runs 13 residues. CDR3 sequence: CSDSTGGVGAGAF.

The J gene is TRBJ2-6, the V gene TRBV6-4; the TCRdb D gene call, TRBD1, has no DNA to confirm it. This CDR3 contains 14 residues. The germline CDR1 and CDR2 sequences are MRHNA and SNTAGT. This CDR3 reads CASSDGQGANVLTF.

The chain couples TRBV19 to TRBJ1-1. This CDR3 has 15 amino acids. Germline loops: CDR1 LNHDA, CDR2 SQIVND (reference sequence). CDR3 amino acids: CASSITGYVNTEAFF.

The chain is built from TRBV19 and TRBJ1-6. Germline CDR1 LNHDA, CDR2 SQIVND (reference sequence). The CDR3 spans 14 residues. The CDR3 spells CASEKDIGVSPLHF.

V usage is TRBV6-2 or TRBV6-3 and J usage is TRBJ2-2; the D call from TCRdb, TRBD1, cannot be confirmed without DNA. Germline CDR1 reads MNHEY; CDR2 reads SVGEGT. The CDR3 is made up of 15 amino acids. CDR3 sequence reads: CASTPGTGDTGELFF.

The chain has TRBV5-5 and TRBJ1-6; there is no DNA to check the TCRdb D call of TRBD1. Germline values: CDR1 SGHKS, CDR2 YYEKEE (reference sequence). The CDR3 extends over 16 amino acids. The CDR3 loop reads CASKPGQGASNSPLHF. Drawing the rest from reference TRBV5-5 and TRBJ1-6, the complete variable domain is DAGVTQSPTHLIKTRGQQVTLRCSPISGHKSVSWYQQVLGQGPQFIFQYYEKEERGRGNFPDRFSARQFPNYSSELNVNALLLGDSALYLCASKPGQGASNSPLHFGNGTRLTVT.

This chain joins TRBV14 and TRBJ2-1. The CDR3 runs 19 residues. Germline V gene lookup returns CDR1 SGHDN and CDR2 FVKESK. CDR3 region: CASSLQVGSFVLSNNEQFF.

The V gene is TRBV5-5, the J gene TRBJ2-7. This CDR3 is 14 amino acids long. Germline CDR1 reads SGHKS; CDR2 reads YYEKEE (reference sequence). CDR3 sequence: CASTMDNLSYEQYF.

The V and J genes are TRBV27 and TRBJ2-7; the D call from TCRdb, TRBD1, cannot be confirmed without DNA. The CDR3 sequence is 14 residues long. The germline gives CDR1 MNHEY, CDR2 SMNVEV (reference sequence). The CDR3 sequence is CASRDRDGAYEQYF.

V and J are TRBV2 and TRBJ1-5. CDR3 length: 16 amino acids. CDR1 is SNHLY and CDR2 is FYNNEI in the germline V gene. The CDR3 is CASSEALLGGNQPQHF.

The J gene is TRBJ2-7, the V gene TRBV12-3 or TRBV12-4; TCRdb lists TRBD1, though no DNA is available to test this call. The CDR3 runs to 13 residues. CDR3 amino acids: CASSPRGIYEQYF.

The chain couples TRBV10-3 to TRBJ2-5; TCRdb indicates TRBD1, and absent DNA this call remains unverified. The CDR3 length is 15 residues. Germline values: CDR1 ENHRY, CDR2 SYGVKD. The CDR3 spells CAIRDHRNPQETQYF.

CDR3 sequence reads: CASSLDGYYEQYF. J is TRBJ2-7 and V is TRBV28. In germline, CDR1 is MDHEN, CDR2 SYDVKM. This CDR3 is built from 13 residues.

This rearrangement joins TRBV7-6 to TRBJ1-1. CDR1 and CDR2 (germline): SGHVS, FNYEAQ. CDR3 size: 15 residues. The CDR3 is CASSLGLGIVAEAFF.

The V gene is TRBV6-5, the J gene TRBJ2-3; TCRdb indicates TRBD1, and absent DNA this call remains unverified. This CDR3 is 14 amino acids long. The germline CDR1 and CDR2 sequences are MNHEY and SVGAGI. The CDR3 sequence: CASLGQGALDTQYF.

The rearrangement uses TRBV6-6 and TRBJ2-5; TCRdb lists TRBD2, though no DNA is available to test this call. This CDR3 is built from 17 residues. Germline CDR1 is MNHNY and CDR2 is SVGAGI (reference sequence). The CDR3 protein is CASSYSSTSGGEETQYF.